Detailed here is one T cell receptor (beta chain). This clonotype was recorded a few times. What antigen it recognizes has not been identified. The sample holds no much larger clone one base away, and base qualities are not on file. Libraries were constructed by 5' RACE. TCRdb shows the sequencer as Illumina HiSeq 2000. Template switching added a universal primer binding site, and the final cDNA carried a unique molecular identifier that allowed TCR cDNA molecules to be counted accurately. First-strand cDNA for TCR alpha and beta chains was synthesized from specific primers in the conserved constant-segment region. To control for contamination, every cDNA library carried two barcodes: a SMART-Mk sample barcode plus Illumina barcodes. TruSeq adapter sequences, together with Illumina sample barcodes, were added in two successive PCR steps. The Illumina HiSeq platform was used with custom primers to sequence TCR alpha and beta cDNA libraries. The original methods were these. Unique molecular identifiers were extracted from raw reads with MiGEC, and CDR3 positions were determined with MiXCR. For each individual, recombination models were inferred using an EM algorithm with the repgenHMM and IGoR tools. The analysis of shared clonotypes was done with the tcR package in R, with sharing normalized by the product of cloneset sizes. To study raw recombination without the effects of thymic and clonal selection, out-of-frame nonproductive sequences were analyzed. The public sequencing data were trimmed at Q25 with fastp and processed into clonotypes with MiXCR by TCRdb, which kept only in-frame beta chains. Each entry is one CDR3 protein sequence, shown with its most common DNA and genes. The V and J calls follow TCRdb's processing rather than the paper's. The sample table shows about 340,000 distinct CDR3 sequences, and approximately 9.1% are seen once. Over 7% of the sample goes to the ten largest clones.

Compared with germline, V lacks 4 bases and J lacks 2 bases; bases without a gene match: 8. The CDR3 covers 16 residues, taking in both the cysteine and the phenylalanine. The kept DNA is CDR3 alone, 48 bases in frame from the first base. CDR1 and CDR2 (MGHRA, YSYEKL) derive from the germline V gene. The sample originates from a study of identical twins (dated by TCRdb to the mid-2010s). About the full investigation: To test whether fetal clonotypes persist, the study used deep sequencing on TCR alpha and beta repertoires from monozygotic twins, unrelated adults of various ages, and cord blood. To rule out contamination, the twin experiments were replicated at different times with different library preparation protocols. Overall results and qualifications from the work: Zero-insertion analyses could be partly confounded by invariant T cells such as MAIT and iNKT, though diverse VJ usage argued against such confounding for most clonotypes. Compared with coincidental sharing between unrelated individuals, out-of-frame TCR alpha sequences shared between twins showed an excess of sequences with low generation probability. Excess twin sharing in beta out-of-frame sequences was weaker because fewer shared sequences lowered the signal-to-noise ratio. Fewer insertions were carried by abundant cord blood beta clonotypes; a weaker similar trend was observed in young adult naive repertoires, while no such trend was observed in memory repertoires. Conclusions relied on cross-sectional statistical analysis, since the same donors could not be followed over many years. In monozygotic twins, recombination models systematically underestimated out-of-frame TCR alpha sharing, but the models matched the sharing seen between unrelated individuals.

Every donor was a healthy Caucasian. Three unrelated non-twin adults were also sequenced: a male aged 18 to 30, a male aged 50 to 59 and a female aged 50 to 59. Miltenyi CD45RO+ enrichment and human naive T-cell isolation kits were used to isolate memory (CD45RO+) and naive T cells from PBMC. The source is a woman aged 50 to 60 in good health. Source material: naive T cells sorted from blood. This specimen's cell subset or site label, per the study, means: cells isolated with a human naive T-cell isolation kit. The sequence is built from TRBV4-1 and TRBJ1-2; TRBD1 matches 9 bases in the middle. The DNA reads TGCGCCAGCAGCCCAAGGGGGGACAGGGTAAACTATGGCTACACCTTC. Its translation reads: CASSPRGDRVNYGYTF.